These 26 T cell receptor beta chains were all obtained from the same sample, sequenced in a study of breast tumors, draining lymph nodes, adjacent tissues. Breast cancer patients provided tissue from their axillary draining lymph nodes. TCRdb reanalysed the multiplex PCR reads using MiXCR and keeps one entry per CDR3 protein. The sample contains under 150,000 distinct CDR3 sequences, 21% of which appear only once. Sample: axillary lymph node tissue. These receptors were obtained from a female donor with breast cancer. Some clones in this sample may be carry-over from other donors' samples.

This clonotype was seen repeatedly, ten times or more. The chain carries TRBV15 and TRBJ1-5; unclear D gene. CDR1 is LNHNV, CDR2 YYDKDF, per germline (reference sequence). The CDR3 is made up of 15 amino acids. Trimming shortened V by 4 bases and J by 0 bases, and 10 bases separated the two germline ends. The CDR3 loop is CATSISGISNQPQHF. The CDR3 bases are TGTGCCACCAGCATTTCCGGGATTAGCAATCAGCCCCAGCATTTT.

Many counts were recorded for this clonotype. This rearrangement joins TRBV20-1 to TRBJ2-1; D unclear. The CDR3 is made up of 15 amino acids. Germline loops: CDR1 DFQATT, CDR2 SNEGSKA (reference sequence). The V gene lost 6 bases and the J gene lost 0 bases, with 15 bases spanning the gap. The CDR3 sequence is CSAHTAESSYNEQFF. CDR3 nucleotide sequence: TGCAGTGCACACACGGCGGAGAGCTCCTACAATGAGCAGTTCTTC.

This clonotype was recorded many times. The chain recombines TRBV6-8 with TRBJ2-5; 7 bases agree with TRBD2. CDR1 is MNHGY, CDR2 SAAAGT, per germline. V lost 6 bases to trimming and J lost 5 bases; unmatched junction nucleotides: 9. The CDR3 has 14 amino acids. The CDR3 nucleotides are TGTGCCAGCAGACGGGGAGGGCCGTTGGAGACCCAGTACTTC. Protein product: CASRRGGPLETQYF.

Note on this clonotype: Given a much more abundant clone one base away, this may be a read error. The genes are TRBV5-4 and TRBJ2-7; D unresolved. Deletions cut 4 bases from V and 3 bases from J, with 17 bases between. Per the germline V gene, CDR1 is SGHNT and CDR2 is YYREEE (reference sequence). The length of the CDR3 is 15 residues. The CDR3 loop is CASSPFAKPLYEQYF. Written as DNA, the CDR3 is TGTGCCAGCAGCCCCTTCGCCAAACCCCTCTACGAGCAGTACTTC.

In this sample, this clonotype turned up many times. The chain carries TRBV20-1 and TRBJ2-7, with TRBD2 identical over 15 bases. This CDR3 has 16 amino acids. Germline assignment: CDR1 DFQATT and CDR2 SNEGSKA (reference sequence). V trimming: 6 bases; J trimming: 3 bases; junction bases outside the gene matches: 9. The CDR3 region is CSAEPGLAGGNYEQYF. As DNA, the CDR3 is TGCAGTGCAGAGCCGGGACTAGCGGGAGGAAACTACGAGCAGTACTTC.

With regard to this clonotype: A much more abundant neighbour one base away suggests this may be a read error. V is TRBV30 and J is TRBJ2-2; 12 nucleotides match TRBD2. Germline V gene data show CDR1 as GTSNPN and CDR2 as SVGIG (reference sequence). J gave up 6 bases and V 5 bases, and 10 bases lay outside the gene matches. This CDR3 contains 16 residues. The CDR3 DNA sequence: TGTGCCTGGGGGGGGGCTAGCGGGAGGGCCTCCGGGGAGCTGTTTTTT. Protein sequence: CAWGGASGRASGELFF.

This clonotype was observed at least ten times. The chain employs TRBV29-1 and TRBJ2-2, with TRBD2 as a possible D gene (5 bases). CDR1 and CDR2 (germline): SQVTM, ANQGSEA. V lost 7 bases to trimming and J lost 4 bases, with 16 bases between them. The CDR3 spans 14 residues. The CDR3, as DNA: TGCAGCGCCCAGGAGGTAGCGCCCACCGGGGAGCTGTTTTTT. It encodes CSAQEVAPTGELFF.

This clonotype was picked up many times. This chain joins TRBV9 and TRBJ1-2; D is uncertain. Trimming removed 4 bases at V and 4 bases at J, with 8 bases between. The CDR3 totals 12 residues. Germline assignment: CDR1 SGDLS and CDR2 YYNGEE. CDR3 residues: CASSLRTYGYTF. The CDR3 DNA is TGTGCCAGCAGCTTACGGACCTATGGCTACACCTTC.

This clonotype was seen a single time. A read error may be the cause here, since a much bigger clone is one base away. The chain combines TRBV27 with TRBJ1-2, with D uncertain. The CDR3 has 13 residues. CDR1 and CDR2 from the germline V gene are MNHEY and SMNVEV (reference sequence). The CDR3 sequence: CAGSNIRYYGYTF. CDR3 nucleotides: TGTGCCGGCAGTAACATTAGGTACTATGGCTACACCTTC.

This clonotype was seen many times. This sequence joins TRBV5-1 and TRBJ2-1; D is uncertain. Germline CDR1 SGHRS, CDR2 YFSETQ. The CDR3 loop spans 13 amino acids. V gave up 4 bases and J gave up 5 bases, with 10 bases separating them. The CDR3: CASSLRPDNEQFF. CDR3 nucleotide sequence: TGCGCCAGCAGCCTGAGACCCGACAATGAGCAGTTCTTC.

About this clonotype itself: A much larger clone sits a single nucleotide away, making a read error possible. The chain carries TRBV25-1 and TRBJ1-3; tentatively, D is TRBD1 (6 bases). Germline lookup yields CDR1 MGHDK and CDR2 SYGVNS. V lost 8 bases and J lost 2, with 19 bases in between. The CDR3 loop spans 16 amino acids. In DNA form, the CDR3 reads TGTGCCAGCGGTGCCCAAAGGGGGGCGACTGGAAACACCATATATTTT. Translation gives CASGAQRGATGNTIYF.

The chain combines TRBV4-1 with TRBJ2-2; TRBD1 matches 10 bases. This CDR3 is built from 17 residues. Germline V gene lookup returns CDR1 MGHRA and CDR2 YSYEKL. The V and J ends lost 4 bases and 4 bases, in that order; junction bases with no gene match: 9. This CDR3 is CASSRTLGQGSTGELFF. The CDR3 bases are TGCGCCAGCAGCCGCACCTTGGGACAGGGGAGCACCGGGGAGCTGTTTTTT.

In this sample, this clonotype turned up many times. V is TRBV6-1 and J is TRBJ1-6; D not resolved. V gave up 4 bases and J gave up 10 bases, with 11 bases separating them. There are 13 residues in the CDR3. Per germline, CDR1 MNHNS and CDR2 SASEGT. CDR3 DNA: TGTGCCAGCAGTGCGTTACAGCAGTCACCCCTCCACTTT. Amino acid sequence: CASSALQQSPLHF.

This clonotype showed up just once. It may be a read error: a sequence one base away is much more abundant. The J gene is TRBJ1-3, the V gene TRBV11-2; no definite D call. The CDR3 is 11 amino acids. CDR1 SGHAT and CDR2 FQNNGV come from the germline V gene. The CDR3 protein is CASSSVGRRSF. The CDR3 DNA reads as TGTGCCAGCAGCTCCGTGGGGAGAAGGTCTTTT.

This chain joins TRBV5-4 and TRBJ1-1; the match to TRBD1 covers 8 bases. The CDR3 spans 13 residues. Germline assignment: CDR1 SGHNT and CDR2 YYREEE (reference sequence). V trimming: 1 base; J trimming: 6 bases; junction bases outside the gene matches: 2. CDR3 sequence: CASSLSGGPEAFF. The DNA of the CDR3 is TGTGCCAGCAGCTTGTCAGGGGGCCCTGAAGCTTTCTTT.

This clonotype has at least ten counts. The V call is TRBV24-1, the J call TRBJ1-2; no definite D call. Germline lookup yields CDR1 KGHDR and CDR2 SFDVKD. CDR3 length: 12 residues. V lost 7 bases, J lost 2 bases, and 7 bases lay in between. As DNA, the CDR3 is TGTGCCACCAGCGTAGCGAACTATGGCTACACCTTC. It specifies CATSVANYGYTF.

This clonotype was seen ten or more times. CDR3 DNA: TGTGCCAGTAGTGCCACAGGGGGAGCAGAAAAACTGTTTTTT. Its protein product is CASSATGGAEKLFF. The chain carries TRBV19 and TRBJ1-4; the match to TRBD1 covers 8 bases. The junction had 7 bases not matched to a gene; V was cut back by 5 bases and J by 8 bases. This CDR3 is 14 amino acids long. Germline CDR1 reads LNHDA; CDR2 reads SQIVND (reference sequence).

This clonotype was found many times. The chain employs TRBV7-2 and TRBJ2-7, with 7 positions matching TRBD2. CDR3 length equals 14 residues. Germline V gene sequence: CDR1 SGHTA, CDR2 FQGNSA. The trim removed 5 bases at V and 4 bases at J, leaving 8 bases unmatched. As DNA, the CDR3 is TGTGCCAGCAGCCCGACCCCCGGGGGGTACGAGCAGTACTTC. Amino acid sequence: CASSPTPGGYEQYF.

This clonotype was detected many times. CDR3 sequence reads: CASSNGQGANYGYTF. The CDR3 coding sequence is TGTGCCAGCAGTAACGGACAGGGGGCGAACTATGGCTACACCTTC. The chain uses TRBV9 and TRBJ1-2, with 11 bases identical to TRBD1. The germline CDR1 and CDR2 sequences are SGDLS and YYNGEE. The CDR3 sequence is 15 residues long. V dropped 5 bases and J dropped 2; count of bases not matched to a gene: 5.

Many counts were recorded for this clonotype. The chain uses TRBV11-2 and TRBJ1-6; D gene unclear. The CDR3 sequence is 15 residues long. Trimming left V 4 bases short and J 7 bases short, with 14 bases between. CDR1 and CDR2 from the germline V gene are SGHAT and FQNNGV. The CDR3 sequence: CASSSHSGWNSPLHF. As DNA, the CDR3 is TGTGCCAGCAGCTCCCACTCGGGGTGGAATTCACCCCTCCACTTT.

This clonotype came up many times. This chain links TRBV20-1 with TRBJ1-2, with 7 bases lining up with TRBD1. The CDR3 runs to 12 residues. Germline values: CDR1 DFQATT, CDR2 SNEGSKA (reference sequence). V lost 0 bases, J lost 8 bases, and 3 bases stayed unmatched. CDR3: CSARDRGSGYTF. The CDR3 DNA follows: TGCAGTGCTAGAGACAGGGGGTCAGGCTACACCTTC.

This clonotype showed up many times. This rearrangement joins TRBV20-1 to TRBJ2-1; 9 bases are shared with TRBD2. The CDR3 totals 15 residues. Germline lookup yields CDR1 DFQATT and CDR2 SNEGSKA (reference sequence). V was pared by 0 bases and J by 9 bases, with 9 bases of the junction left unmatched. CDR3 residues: CSARDMTSGTIEQFF. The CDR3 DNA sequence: TGCAGTGCTAGAGATATGACTAGCGGTACCATTGAGCAGTTCTTC.

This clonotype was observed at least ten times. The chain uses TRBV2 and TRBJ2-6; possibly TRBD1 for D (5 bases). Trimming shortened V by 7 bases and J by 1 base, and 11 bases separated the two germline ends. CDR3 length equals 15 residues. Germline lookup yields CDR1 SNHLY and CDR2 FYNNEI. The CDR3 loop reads CASKLSGSGANVLTF. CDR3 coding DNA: TGTGCCAGCAAATTATCAGGGTCTGGGGCCAACGTCCTGACTTTC.

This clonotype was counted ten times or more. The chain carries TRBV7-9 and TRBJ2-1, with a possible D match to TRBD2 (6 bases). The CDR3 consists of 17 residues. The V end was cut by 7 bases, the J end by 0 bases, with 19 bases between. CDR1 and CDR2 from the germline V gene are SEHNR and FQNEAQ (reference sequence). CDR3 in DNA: TGTGCCAGCACCGCCTCCGGACGGCGGGACTCCTACAATGAGCAGTTCTTC. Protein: CASTASGRRDSYNEQFF. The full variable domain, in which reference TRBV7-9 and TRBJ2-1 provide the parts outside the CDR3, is DTGVSQNPRHKITKRGQNVTFRCDPISEHNRLYWYRQTLGQGPEFLTYFQNEAQLEKSRLLSDRFSAERPKGSFSTLEIQRTEQGDSAMYLCASTASGRRDSYNEQFFGPGTRLTVL.

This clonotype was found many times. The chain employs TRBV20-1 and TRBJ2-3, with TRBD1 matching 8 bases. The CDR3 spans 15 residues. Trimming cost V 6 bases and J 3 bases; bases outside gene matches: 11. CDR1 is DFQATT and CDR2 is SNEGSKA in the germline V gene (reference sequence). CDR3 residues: CSARAGTGKTDTQYF. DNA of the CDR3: TGCAGTGCGAGGGCCGGGACAGGAAAGACAGATACGCAGTATTTT.

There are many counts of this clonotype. CDR3 nucleotide sequence: TGTGCCATCAGGCCGGGACAGGGAGGGCTCGGTGAGCAGTACTTC. It translates to CAIRPGQGGLGEQYF. The rearrangement joins TRBV10-3 to TRBJ2-7; 9 positions match TRBD1. From germline, CDR1 is ENHRY and CDR2 SYGVKD. CDR3 length equals 15 residues. The J segment lost 7 bases and the V segment lost 6 bases, leaving 13 bases of the junction unmatched.